Below are 22 T cell receptor beta chains sequenced from a single sample in a study of T cell repertoires in cytomegalovirus infection. Each CDR3 protein is one row after TCRdb ran MiXCR on the reads. The data contain approximately 700,000 distinct CDR3 sequences, 35% to 40% of them singletons. Material: PBMCs. Source of these receptors: a human donor in good health (CMV status not recorded). Some clones in this sample may be carry-over from other donors' samples.

The gene calls are TRBV7-3 and TRBJ2-3; maybe TRBD2 (5 bases). With 5 bases removed from V and 2 bases from J, the gap between germline ends came to 11 bases. The germline V gene encodes CDR1 SGHTA and CDR2 FQGTGA. This CDR3 contains 14 residues. The CDR3 DNA is TGTGCCAGCAGCGGAGGACTTTACACAGATACGCAGTATTTT. It codes for CASSGGLYTDTQYF.

The CDR3 sequence: CASSNRGLAGYEQYF. CDR3 DNA sequence: TGTGCCAGCAGCAACCGGGGACTAGCAGGCTACGAGCAGTACTTC. The J gene is TRBJ2-7, the V gene TRBV7-2; 9 bases are a match to TRBD2. CDR3 length: 15 amino acids. The V gene end was trimmed by 5 bases and the J gene end by 3 bases; junction bases not matched to a gene: 8. The germline V gene has CDR1 SGHTA and CDR2 FQGNSA. Combining the CDR3 with reference TRBV7-2 and TRBJ2-7 gives the whole variable domain GAGVSQSPSNKVTEKGKDVELRCDPISGHTALYWYRQSLGQGLEFLIYFQGNSAPDKSGLPSDRFSAERTGGSVSTLTIQRTQQEDSAVYLCASSNRGLAGYEQYFGPGTRLTVT.

This sequence joins TRBV30 and TRBJ2-3; weak D call: TRBD1 (5 bases). The CDR3 runs 14 residues. The germline V gene encodes CDR1 GTSNPN and CDR2 SVGIG (reference sequence). V lost 4 bases and J 4 bases, leaving 15 bases between the germline ends. As DNA, the CDR3 is TGTGCCTGGAACGAGGCAGGGTTAGCAGATACGCAGTATTTT. It is translated as CAWNEAGLADTQYF.

CDR3 DNA sequence: TGTGCCAGCATCAATGACAGGGGGAAACTGTTTTTT. Translating gives CASINDRGKLFF. The rearrangement uses TRBV28 and TRBJ1-4; 9 bases are shared with TRBD1. Germline CDR1 MDHEN, CDR2 SYDVKM. Unmatched junction bases numbered 5, after V lost 7 bases and J lost 11 bases. The CDR3 sequence is 12 residues long.

This chain links TRBV7-2 with TRBJ1-6; the D is unclear. This CDR3 contains 14 residues. Trimming pared 4 bases from V and 4 bases from J, leaving 8 bases between. CDR1 is SGHTA and CDR2 is FQGNSA in the germline V gene. The CDR3 DNA sequence: TGTGCCAGCAGCTCCGGAATTTATAATTCACCCCTCCACTTT. This gives the protein CASSSGIYNSPLHF.

This clonotype was seen more than once but under ten times. The chain has TRBV7-9 and TRBJ2-1; 9 bases match TRBD1. The V gene's germline CDR1 is SEHNR and CDR2 FQNEAQ (reference sequence). There are 16 residues in the CDR3. V was pared by 5 bases and J by 3 bases, with 8 bases of the junction left unmatched. CDR3 protein: CASSASGTGRYNEQFF. The CDR3 region has the DNA TGTGCCAGCAGCGCCTCGGGGACAGGGCGCTACAATGAGCAGTTCTTC.

This chain joins TRBV28 and TRBJ1-5, with 7 bases identical to TRBD1. Trimming at V came to 6 bases and at J to 3 bases, leaving 14 bases not matched to a gene. There are 17 residues in the CDR3. Germline assignment: CDR1 MDHEN and CDR2 SYDVKM. CDR3 coding DNA: TGTGCCAGCAGCCGAGTGGACAGGCGATCAAACAATCAGCCCCAGCATTTT. It is translated as CASSRVDRRSNNQPQHF.

Remarks on this clonotype: The conserved closing phenylalanine or tryptophan is absent in this CDR3, likely reflecting a read error. The chain links TRBV11-2 to TRBJ1-4, with D tentatively TRBD1 (6 bases). V lost 2 bases and J lost 0, with 19 bases in between. CDR1 is SGHAT and CDR2 is FQNNGV in the germline V gene. The CDR3 is 19 amino acids. The CDR3 sequence: CASSLNSGQYHSTNEKLFL. The CDR3 nucleotides read TGTGCCAGCAGCTTAAACTCCGGACAGTATCATTCAACTAATGAAAAACTGTTTTTG.

This chain joins TRBV11-2 and TRBJ1-1; D is undetermined. CDR3 length equals 14 residues. Germline assignment: CDR1 SGHAT and CDR2 FQNNGV. V was pared by 5 bases and J by 5 bases, with 15 bases between. CDR3 sequence: CASSHWSLRTEAFF. DNA of the CDR3: TGTGCCAGCAGCCACTGGTCCCTGAGAACTGAAGCTTTCTTT.

A remark on this clonotype: The germline gene is not matched at one end of the junction; a read error may be the cause. This chain connects TRBV7-2 to TRBJ2-2, with 7 positions matching TRBD2. The germline V gene encodes CDR1 SGHTA and CDR2 FQGNSA. This CDR3 is 14 amino acids long. The CDR3 loop reads CATSKGGRYGELFW. CDR3 coding DNA: TGTGCCACCTCAAAGGGCGGGAGATACGGGGAGCTGTTTTGG.

This clonotype was counted at least ten times. The J gene is TRBJ2-1, the V gene TRBV7-2; D is perhaps TRBD2 (5 bases). Germline V lookup: CDR1 SGHTA, CDR2 FQGNSA. CDR3 size: 16 residues. Trimming removed 4 bases at V and 5 bases at J, with 18 bases between. CDR3 residues: CASSSPNGGSNNEQFF. The DNA of the CDR3 is TGTGCCAGCAGCTCCCCGAATGGCGGGTCGAACAATGAGCAGTTCTTC.

This clonotype turned up a few times. The V gene is TRBV11-2, the J gene TRBJ2-2; 7 bases fit TRBD1. There are 16 residues in the CDR3. Trimming removed 3 bases from V and 6 bases from J; junction bases left unmatched: 10. In germline, CDR1 is SGHAT, CDR2 FQNNGV. The CDR3 DNA sequence: TGTGCCAGCAGCTTGATGGGGACAGTCAACCCCGGGGAGCTGTTTTTT. It yields the protein CASSLMGTVNPGELFF.

The table lists this clonotype with a few counts. The gene calls are TRBV5-6 and TRBJ2-2, with D uncertain. The germline V gene has CDR1 SGHDT and CDR2 YYEEEE. The CDR3 runs 14 residues. V was pared by 1 base and J by 5 bases, with 9 bases between. This chain's CDR3 is CASSLRQPTGELFF. The DNA for the CDR3 is TGTGCCAGCAGCTTGCGGCAGCCGACCGGGGAGCTGTTTTTT. Looking up the rest from reference TRBV5-6 and TRBJ2-2 gives the full variable domain: DAGVTQSPTHLIKTRGQQVTLRCSPKSGHDTVSWYQQALGQGPQFIFQYYEEEERQRGNFPDRFSGHQFPNYSSELNVNALLLGDSALYLCASSLRQPTGELFFGEGSRLTVL.

The chain links TRBV7-6 to TRBJ1-1; no clear D. Per the germline V gene, CDR1 is SGHVS and CDR2 is FNYEAQ. The CDR3 length is 12 residues. For the CDR3, the DNA is TGTGCTGTCCTTGGTGGGAACACTGAAGCTTTCTTT. Translating gives CAVLGGNTEAFF.

The rearrangement uses TRBV20-1 and TRBJ1-5; D gene ambiguous. Trimming stripped 0 bases from V and 0 bases from J, with 15 bases between. This CDR3 is built from 17 residues. Germline V gives CDR1 DFQATT, CDR2 SNEGSKA (reference sequence). The CDR3 DNA follows: TGCAGTGCTAGAGAGACCACCAACAGATATAGCAATCAGCCCCAGCATTTT. Its translation is CSARETTNRYSNQPQHF.

J is TRBJ2-2 and V is TRBV6-2 or TRBV6-3; 7 bases agree with TRBD2. Trimming at V came to 2 bases and at J to 7 bases, leaving 10 bases not matched to a gene. Germline V gives CDR1 MNHEY, CDR2 SVGEGT. This CDR3 spans 16 amino acids. The CDR3 nucleotides read TGTGCCAGCAGTTACGGGTCGGGAGGATATGACGGGGAGCTGTTTTTT. It translates to CASSYGSGGYDGELFF.

This rearrangement joins TRBV27 to TRBJ1-1; D remains ambiguous. Trimming stripped 4 bases from V and 0 bases from J, with 6 bases between. Germline-derived CDR1 and CDR2 are MNHEY and SMNVEV (reference sequence). This CDR3 contains 13 residues. The CDR3 nucleotides read TGTGCCAGCAGTTATCAGTTGAACACTGAAGCTTTCTTT. Translating gives CASSYQLNTEAFF.

This clonotype came up a few times. This CDR3 is CSVEYRDGPPGKLFF. The DNA of the CDR3 is TGCAGCGTTGAATATAGAGACGGGCCGCCCGGAAAACTGTTTTTT. The V call is TRBV29-1, the J call TRBJ1-4; D is uncertain. Germline CDR1 SQVTM, CDR2 ANQGSEA. The CDR3 is 15 amino acids. V was shortened by 2 bases and J by 10 bases, with 20 bases between the two germline ends.

This clonotype was seen at least ten times. The chain uses TRBV7-9 and TRBJ2-7; D remains ambiguous. Germline values: CDR1 SEHNR, CDR2 FQNEAQ (reference sequence). V was trimmed by 1 base and J by 6 bases, leaving 10 bases between them. This CDR3 comprises 13 residues. The chain's CDR3 is CASSLVTLAEQYF. In DNA, the CDR3 is TGTGCCAGCAGCTTAGTCACTTTAGCCGAGCAGTACTTC. Together with reference TRBV7-9 and TRBJ2-7, the CDR3 gives the full variable domain: DTGVSQNPRHKITKRGQNVTFRCDPISEHNRLYWYRQTLGQGPEFLTYFQNEAQLEKSRLLSDRFSAERPKGSFSTLEIQRTEQGDSAMYLCASSLVTLAEQYFGPGTRLTVT.

The chain couples TRBV7-2 to TRBJ2-5; TRBD2 matches at 13 bases. Trimming removed 4 bases from V and 5 bases from J; junction bases left unmatched: 7. The CDR3 runs to 16 residues. The germline V gene encodes CDR1 SGHTA and CDR2 FQGNSA. The CDR3 loop reads CASSSPGLAGMETQYF. The CDR3 DNA follows: TGTGCCAGCAGCTCACCGGGACTAGCGGGAATGGAGACCCAGTACTTC.

This clonotype was detected only a few times. V is TRBV28 and J is TRBJ2-7; either TRBD1 or TRBD2 may fit D (5 bases each). The CDR3 is 12 amino acids. Trimming cost V 8 bases and J 0 bases, with 8 bases left between them. CDR1 and CDR2 from the germline V gene are MDHEN and SYDVKM. CDR3 region: CASGTFSYEQYF. CDR3 sequence (DNA): TGTGCCAGCGGGACCTTCTCCTACGAGCAGTACTTC.

This clonotype was picked up a small number of times. A single base separates this from a much larger clone, so it may be a read error. The chain has TRBV28 and TRBJ2-7; 9 nucleotides match TRBD1. The CDR3 extends over 13 amino acids. After removal of 7 bases from V and 3 bases from J, the junction contained 4 bases not matched to a gene. The germline V gene encodes CDR1 MDHEN and CDR2 SYDVKM. The CDR3 protein is CASNPGQGYEQYF. CDR3 bases: TGTGCCAGCAACCCGGGACAGGGCTACGAGCAGTACTTC.